This T cell receptor (beta chain) was captured by sequencing in a study of cytomegalovirus exposure and HLA in healthy donors. About the research overall: The approximately 120 validation repertoires were reported in a later analysis to have been generated on the same platform as the roughly 720 first-cohort repertoires.

Study outcomes and limitations: Cytomegalovirus status, reportedly, was diagnosed with high specificity and sensitivity by the classifier. Altogether, some 170 TCR beta chains were recorded as cytomegalovirus-associated. In vitro experiments confirmed that a few CMV-associated chains were specific for CMV antigens.

Germline-derived CDR1 and CDR2 are SGHVS and FQNEAQ. Trimming took off 1 base at V and 4 bases at J, with 13 bases between the two ends. CDR3 length: 16 amino acids. Data came from immunoSEQ multiplex PCR; TCRdb stores just in-frame clones and leaves some out. Of over 250,000 clones listed, approximately 90% are singletons. Concerning this clone itself: Its antigen remains unidentified.

The chain joins TRBV7-8 to TRBJ2-2; D might be TRBD1 or TRBD2, each matching 5 bases. The sequencing input was PBMCs. The TCR was taken from a woman in her twenties or thirties in good health and CMV-seropositive. The CDR3 sequence is CASSLGEGPGTGELFF. The CDR3 nucleotides read TGTGCCAGCAGCTTAGGAGAGGGGCCCGGCACCGGGGAGCTGTTTTTT.